The sequence of this T cell receptor (beta chain) was determined in a study of blood T cell repertoires in COVID-19. The overall study: Material from acute and convalescent COVID-19 was sourced from the United States, Italy and Spain. Sample material is recorded as cDNA or gDNA derived from T cells, B-cell-depleted T cells, or PBMCs.

The V end was cut by 0 bases, the J end by 0 bases, with 7 bases between. CDR3 length equals 15 residues. CDR1 and CDR2 from the germline V gene are SGHDT and YYEEEE. Authors' analysis steps: Amplification of reference gene primers provided the estimated nucleated cell counts. The table came from immunoSEQ multiplex PCR; TCRdb's copy has only in-frame clones and leaves some out. The D gene and trimming were derived from the DNA, and the V and J assignments and clone size from that table. The sample comprises approximately 84,000 clones, roughly 90% of which are singletons, and roughly 1.5% rests with the top ten.

Material: peripheral blood. The V and J genes are TRBV5-6 and TRBJ2-1; D uncertain. The source of this sequence is a human donor with active COVID-19. The donor label of this sample is uncertain. The CDR3 spells CASSLVRSSYNEQFF. The CDR3 region has the DNA TGTGCCAGCAGCTTGGTGCGGAGCTCCTACAATGAGCAGTTCTTC.